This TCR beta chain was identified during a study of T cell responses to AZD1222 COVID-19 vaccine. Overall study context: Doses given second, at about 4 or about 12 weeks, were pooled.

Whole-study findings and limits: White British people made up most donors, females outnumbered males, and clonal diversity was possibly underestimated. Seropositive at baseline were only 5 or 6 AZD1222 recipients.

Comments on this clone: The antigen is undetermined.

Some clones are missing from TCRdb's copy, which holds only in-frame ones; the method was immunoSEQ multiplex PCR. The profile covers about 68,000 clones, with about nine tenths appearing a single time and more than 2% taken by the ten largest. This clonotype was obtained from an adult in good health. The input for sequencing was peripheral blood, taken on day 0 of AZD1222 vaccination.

CDR3 DNA: TGTGCCAGCAGCTTATTGATTGGGGACAGGGGTGGTTCGGGTGGCTACACCTTC. This sequence encodes CASSLLIGDRGGSGGYTF. This chain uses TRBV7-2 with TRBJ1-2; 10 nucleotides align to TRBD1. The CDR3 sequence is 18 residues long. J was trimmed by 7 bases and V by 2 bases; bases with no gene match: 16. In germline, CDR1 is SGHTA, CDR2 FQGNSA.